The clone carrying this TCR beta chain has a handful of counts. Its cognate antigen is unknown. Germline V lookup: CDR1 MGHRA, CDR2 YSYEKL. The CDR3 is 17 amino acids. With V trimmed by 3 bases and J by 0 bases, 4 bases remained unmatched. The record originates from a study of regulatory T cells in long-lasting Graves disease. Whole-study findings and limits: Fewer public clonotypes were shared by new patients (around 960) than by persistent patients (about 2,800). Those with persistent Graves' had less TCR diversity than newly diagnosed patients.

Assembly of TCR beta libraries relied on iRepertoire HTBI primers together with Arm-PCR of CDR3 regions. Using its own MiXCR run on the multiplex PCR reads, TCRdb lists one record per CDR3 protein. The table includes 700,000 or so distinct CDR3 sequences, about 32% detected once. Time point described: persistent/refractory GD, antithyroid drugs over 5 years with positive TRAb. With RNA extracted from PBMCs as input, the TCR library was made. This chain joins TRBV4-1 and TRBJ1-5; 11 bases are a match to TRBD1. The sequence was collected from a female donor with Graves disease. The specimen comprised peripheral blood mononuclear cells (PBMCs), sampled when the disease was refractory, from a patient treated with antithyroid drugs. CDR3 bases: TGCGCCAGCAGCCAGGGGGACAGGGGGACTAGCAATCAGCCCCAGCATTTT. Encoded protein: CASSQGDRGTSNQPQHF.